This T cell receptor beta chain is drawn from a study of T-cell reconstitution after alpha-beta-depleted transplantation in children. Whole-study findings and limits: It was reported that alpha-beta T cells came from several hundred expanded graft clones (about two months after transplant).

Library preparation (for TCRbeta) was performed with unique molecular identifiers. From the PCR reads, TCRdb called clonotypes with MiXCR, one entry per CDR3 protein. This table holds some 840,000 distinct CDR3 sequences, approximately 15% found once. Remarks on this clonotype: Its specificity is unknown.

The source is a male patient between 10 and 17 years old who had a stem cell transplant for acute lymphoblastic leukemia, so the T cells may come from the graft donor. The sample here was PBMCs, mostly from graft donor cells, taken 360 days after TCRalphabeta/CD19-depleted stem cell transplant.

The CDR3 sequence is CASSQVTSGEQFF. The DNA of the CDR3 is TGCGCCAGCAGCCAAGTCACTAGCGGTGAGCAGTTCTTC. The chain joins TRBV4-1 to TRBJ2-1; TRBD2 aligns across 8 bases. Trimming at V came to 1 base and at J to 9 bases, leaving 2 bases not matched to a gene. Per germline, CDR1 MGHRA and CDR2 YSYEKL. The length of the CDR3 is 13 residues.